This is a list of T cell receptor beta chains from one sample in a study of T cells after yellow fever vaccination. TCRdb analysed the 5' RACE reads with MiXCR anew, one entry per CDR3 protein. Among over 110,000 distinct CDR3 sequences listed, roughly 8% were seen once. This material consisted of CD4+ T cells sorted from PBMCs, taken 5 days after the yellow fever booster vaccination. These receptors were obtained from a man aged 30-40 years who received the YFV17D yellow fever vaccine. CDR3s include the opening cysteine and the closing phenylalanine or tryptophan. Fields, in order: V gene, J gene, CDR3 protein.

>TRBV5-1|TRBJ2-1
CASSLSLLAGSVDEQFF
>TRBV29-1|TRBJ2-3
CSVGYRLTDTQYF
>TRBV18|TRBJ2-3
CASSRLAAIPRSTDTQYF
>TRBV4-2|TRBJ2-1
CASSQASKDGQFF
>TRBV5-1|TRBJ2-1
CASSQLGTDTYNEQFF
>TRBV20-1|TRBJ2-1
CSAPGTSGKSSYNEQFF
>TRBV5-6|TRBJ2-6
CASSRGGSGANVLTF
>TRBV5-1|TRBJ2-3
CASNLRDTDTQYF
>TRBV20-1|TRBJ1-1
CSAVQGEGEPATEAFF
>TRBV4-3|TRBJ2-7
CASSQGPPGQGAYEQYF
>TRBV7-2|TRBJ2-7
CASTPAGLAGRSYEQYF
>TRBV20-1|TRBJ2-7
CSAPTLSELALYEQYF
>TRBV7-2|TRBJ2-7
CASSLGQGGPYEQYF
>TRBV5-1|TRBJ2-1
CASSLGLAGYNEQIF
>TRBV2|TRBJ2-6
CASSGGFSGANVLTF
>TRBV7-8|TRBJ2-5
CASSLRGQTQYF
>TRBV5-1|TRBJ2-2
CARTIAVGEATGELFF
>TRBV7-8|TRBJ1-2
CASSSTGFGGYTF
>TRBV12-3/TRBV12-4|TRBJ2-1
CASSHGTSGKFF
>TRBV5-4|TRBJ2-3
CASSSPRTIDTQYF
>TRBV15|TRBJ2-3
CATSRDLREPDTQYF
>TRBV7-9|TRBJ2-5
CASSLALEQYF
>TRBV10-3|TRBJ2-6
CAISESRSVTSSSGANVLTF
>TRBV5-4|TRBJ2-6
CASSKGLAGVFGANVLTF
>TRBV12-3/TRBV12-4|TRBJ2-1
CASSFRTSGSPKFF
>TRBV19|TRBJ1-1
CASSEALNTEAFF
>TRBV5-1|TRBJ2-7
CASSLWGSYEQYF
>TRBV7-2|TRBJ2-5
CASSLGLGRQETQYF
>TRBV20-1|TRBJ1-1
CSATHQVVIF
>TRBV9|TRBJ2-1
CASSATSGPFGEQFF
>TRBV20-1|TRBJ2-7
CSARVSRGTYEQYF
>TRBV10-3|TRBJ2-3
CATAPEQGADTQYF
>TRBV5-1|TRBJ1-4
CASSSPGRGDEKLFF
>TRBV7-2|TRBJ1-2
CASSYQGYGYTF
>TRBV5-4|TRBJ2-1
CASSLDSSYNEQFF
>TRBV5-1|TRBJ2-2
CASSNGRASGELFF
>TRBV3-1|TRBJ1-1
CASSPGLLRGTEAFF
>TRBV12-3/TRBV12-4|TRBJ2-7
CASRRTGTEQYF
>TRBV27|TRBJ1-1
CASSPGTGAVTEAFF
>TRBV18|TRBJ2-1
CASSPGFNEQFF